This entry lists 19 T cell receptor beta chains sequenced from one sample in a study of shared clonotypes between healthy human individuals. Data came from immunoSEQ multiplex PCR; TCRdb stores just in-frame clones and leaves some out. The table lists roughly 1.5 million clones, around 98% of them singletons, with roughly 0.45% in the top ten. The sequencing sample was made of naive CD4+ T cells sorted from blood. Subset reported: CD45RA+ positively selected. Receptors were obtained from a man aged 30 to 45 in good health.

The CDR3 bases are TGTGCCATCAGTGGAGGGCGGGAGGGGACCAATGAGCAGTTCTTC. This sequence encodes CAISGGREGTNEQFF. V is TRBV10-3 and J is TRBJ2-1; 9 bases map to TRBD2. The CDR3 sequence is 15 residues long. V shed 4 bases and J 6 bases; nucleotides not matched to a gene: 7. CDR1 ENHRY and CDR2 SYGVKD come from the germline V gene.

The rearrangement links TRBV7-9 to TRBJ2-7; no clear D gene. The CDR3 runs 14 residues. CDR1 is SEHNR and CDR2 is FQNEAQ in the germline V gene (reference sequence). The V end lost 6 bases, the J end lost 1 base, and 13 bases lay between the germline ends. This CDR3 is CASSPRTPSYEQYF. The CDR3 nucleotides are TGTGCCAGCAGTCCCAGGACGCCTTCCTACGAGCAGTACTTC.

The chain uses TRBV5-1 and TRBJ2-7; tentatively, D is TRBD1 or TRBD2 (5 bases each). From germline, CDR1 is SGHRS and CDR2 YFSETQ. The CDR3 is 15 residues long. The germline V and J ends were trimmed by 4 bases and 5 bases, with 19 bases remaining between them. CDR3 in DNA: TGCGCCAGCAGCCCTTCTGGGACCTCTGGCCACGAGCAGTACTTC. This sequence encodes CASSPSGTSGHEQYF.

This chain uses TRBV9 with TRBJ2-3; 13 nucleotides align to TRBD2. With V trimmed by 0 bases and J by 4 bases, 5 bases remained unmatched. The CDR3 has 17 amino acids. Germline-derived CDR1 and CDR2 are SGDLS and YYNGEE. CDR3 sequence: CASSVGGGLAGADTQYF. CDR3 in DNA: TGTGCCAGCAGCGTAGGAGGAGGACTAGCGGGAGCAGATACGCAGTATTTT.

This chain links TRBV7-3 with TRBJ2-3; the D gene is possibly TRBD1 (6 bases). V was pared by 4 bases and J by 5 bases, with 10 bases between. The V gene's germline CDR1 is SGHTA and CDR2 FQGTGA. The CDR3 totals 13 residues. The chain's CDR3 is CASSSNREDTQYF. CDR3 in DNA: TGTGCCAGCAGCTCCAACAGGGAAGATACGCAGTATTTT.

The chain employs TRBV7-9 and TRBJ2-3; 7 bases match TRBD2. After removal of 5 bases from V and 3 bases from J, the junction contained 14 bases not matched to a gene. The germline gives CDR1 SEHNR, CDR2 FQNEAQ (reference sequence). CDR3 size: 17 residues. The CDR3 region has the DNA TGTGCCAGCAGCCCCTACCGCGGCGGGGGTAGGACAGATACGCAGTATTTT. Amino acid sequence: CASSPYRGGGRTDTQYF.

The rearrangement links TRBV19 to TRBJ1-5; TRBD1 matches at 8 bases. The CDR3 consists of 15 residues. J lost 0 bases, V lost 4 bases, and 2 bases had no gene match. Germline CDR1 and CDR2: LNHDA and SQIVND (reference sequence). The CDR3 loop is CASSKDRASNQPQHF. CDR3 bases: TGTGCCAGTAGTAAGGACAGGGCTAGCAATCAGCCCCAGCATTTT.

The chain links TRBV25-1 to TRBJ2-7; TRBD2 matches at 10 bases. From germline, CDR1 is MGHDK and CDR2 SYGVNS. CDR3 length: 16 residues. The V and J ends lost 1 base and 1 base, in that order; junction bases with no gene match: 4. DNA for the CDR3: TGTGCCAGCAGTGAATTGAGCGGGAGGGGGTCCTACGAGCAGTACTTC. Translating it yields CASSELSGRGSYEQYF.

In DNA form, the CDR3 reads TGCGCCAGCAGCCAGCGGACAGGGCGGTCCTACGAGCAGTACTTC. It is translated as CASSQRTGRSYEQYF. V gene TRBV4-1 combines with J gene TRBJ2-7; TRBD1 aligns across 8 bases. This CDR3 spans 15 amino acids. V trimming: 3 bases; J trimming: 1 base; junction bases outside the gene matches: 5. Germline V CDR1 and CDR2: MGHRA, YSYEKL.

V and J are TRBV9 and TRBJ2-3; tentative D call: TRBD1 (6 bases). Deletions cut 0 bases from V and 0 bases from J, with 17 bases between. CDR3 length: 18 amino acids. Germline V gene lookup returns CDR1 SGDLS and CDR2 YYNGEE. CDR3: CASSVVGVGTQSTDTQYF. DNA of the CDR3: TGTGCCAGCAGCGTAGTAGGGGTGGGGACACAGAGCACAGATACGCAGTATTTT.

In the case of this clone: Other nucleotide sequences in the sample specify the same CDR3. The genes are TRBV28 and TRBJ2-7; D may be TRBD1 or TRBD2 (5 bases each). In germline, CDR1 is MDHEN, CDR2 SYDVKM. The CDR3 spans 14 residues. V was pared by 5 bases and J by 1 base, with 12 bases between. This CDR3 reads CASSRLAGSYEQYF. The CDR3 DNA reads as TGTGCCAGCAGTCGGCTAGCAGGGTCCTACGAGCAGTACTTC. Looking up the rest from reference TRBV28 and TRBJ2-7 gives the full variable domain: DVKVTQSSRYLVKRTGEKVFLECVQDMDHENMFWYRQDPGLGLRLIYFSYDVKMKEKGDIPEGYSVSREKKERFSLILESASTNQTSMYLCASSRLAGSYEQYFGPGTRLTVT.

The chain carries TRBV14 and TRBJ1-1, with D perhaps matching TRBD1 (5 bases). From germline, CDR1 is SGHDN and CDR2 FVKESK. This CDR3 has 15 amino acids. Trimming removed 3 bases from V and 1 base from J, with 12 bases in between. The CDR3 DNA reads TGTGCCAGCAGCCATCCACCGACAGCGAACACTGAAGCTTTCTTT. Protein product: CASSHPPTANTEAFF. Variable domain in full (rest from reference TRBV14 and TRBJ1-1): EAGVTQFPSHSVIEKGQTVTLRCDPISGHDNLYWYRRVMGKEIKFLLHFVKESKQDESGMPNNRFLAERTGGTYSTLKVQPAELEDSGVYFCASSHPPTANTEAFFGQGTRLTVV.

The chain uses TRBV11-2 and TRBJ2-7; weak D call: TRBD2 (6 bases). V lost 2 bases and J lost 1, with 15 bases in between. Germline CDR1 and CDR2: SGHAT and FQNNGV. The CDR3 is 16 amino acids. CDR3 protein: CASSLMTGEGSYEQYF. Here the CDR3 DNA reads TGTGCCAGCAGCTTAATGACGGGAGAGGGGTCCTACGAGCAGTACTTC. Variable domain in full (rest from reference TRBV11-2 and TRBJ2-7): EAGVAQSPRYKIIEKRQSVAFWCNPISGHATLYWYQQILGQGPKLLIQFQNNGVVDDSQLPKDRFSAERLKGVDSTLKIQPAKLEDSAVYLCASSLMTGEGSYEQYFGPGTRLTVT.

The genes are TRBV7-3 and TRBJ2-5, with D unclear. Between the trimmed V and J ends, which lost 2 bases and 0 bases, there was a span of 7 bases. The length of the CDR3 is 14 residues. Germline CDR1 is SGHTA and CDR2 is FQGTGA. The CDR3 DNA sequence: TGTGCCAGCAGCTTAGGACGGGACCAAGAGACCCAGTACTTC. It specifies CASSLGRDQETQYF.

The V and J genes are TRBV15 and TRBJ2-7; a possible D gene is TRBD2 (6 bases). The CDR3 totals 14 residues. V lost 7 bases and J 3 bases, leaving 16 bases between the germline ends. CDR1 LNHNV and CDR2 YYDKDF come from the germline V gene (reference sequence). CDR3 bases: TGTGCCACCACCGCGGACGGGAGACACTACGAGCAGTACTTC. Its protein product is CATTADGRHYEQYF.

The chain recombines TRBV5-6 with TRBJ2-1; D is unclear. V gave up 1 base and J gave up 8 bases, with 4 bases separating them. The CDR3 spans 11 residues. The germline V gene has CDR1 SGHDT and CDR2 YYEEEE. DNA of the CDR3: TGTGCCAGCAGCTTGTTGTATGAGCAGTTCTTC. It specifies CASSLLYEQFF.

The table lists this clone with a count of one. The chain uses TRBV6-5 and TRBJ2-7; tentative D call: TRBD1 (6 bases). The CDR3 extends over 16 amino acids. Per the germline V gene, CDR1 is MNHEY and CDR2 is SVGAGI. Trimming removed 0 bases at V and 2 bases at J, with 14 bases between. In nucleotides, the CDR3 is TGTGCCAGCAGTTACTCCGCCCCCGGGACACCCTACGAGCAGTACTTC. It is translated as CASSYSAPGTPYEQYF.

The chain recombines TRBV11-2 with TRBJ2-7, with D perhaps assigned TRBD1 or TRBD2 (5 bases each). Germline V CDR1 and CDR2: SGHAT, FQNNGV. Trimming took 5 bases from V and 3 from J, leaving 17 bases between them. The CDR3 totals 15 residues. The CDR3 sequence: CASSRYWGSHYEQYF. The CDR3 DNA follows: TGTGCCAGCAGCAGATATTGGGGGTCCCACTACGAGCAGTACTTC.

The chain recombines TRBV19 with TRBJ2-7; D not resolved. CDR1 is LNHDA and CDR2 is SQIVND in the germline V gene (reference sequence). The CDR3 is made up of 13 amino acids. Trimming took off 3 bases at V and 3 bases at J, with 9 bases between the two ends. The CDR3 here is CASSMATFYEQYF. The CDR3 DNA reads TGTGCCAGTAGTATGGCTACCTTCTACGAGCAGTACTTC.